The source of this T cell receptor (beta chain) is a study of cytomegalovirus exposure and HLA in healthy donors. Regarding the study as a whole: A missense DCLRE1C variant was associated with V- and J-gene trimming of TCR beta chains in a later analysis, and an independent cohort replicated the association. Rare TCR sequences dominated, though some public TCRs recurred in many donors.

To note about this clone: The antigen is unknown.

The V end lost 5 bases, the J end lost 2 bases, and 13 bases lay between the germline ends. The CDR3 spans 14 residues. Germline V gene sequence: CDR1 SGHTA, CDR2 FQGNSA. Vbeta (60) and Jbeta (13) primers were used in the PCR. This table comes from immunoSEQ multiplex PCR, and its TCRdb copy is limited to in-frame clones, with some not included. The table lists around 200,000 clones, less than 85% of them singletons. The chain is built from TRBV7-2 and TRBJ2-7; maybe TRBD1 (6 bases). This receptor was taken from a boy younger than 18 in good health and CMV-seronegative. Sequenced input: PBMCs. The CDR3 DNA reads TGTGCCAGCAGCCCCGGCGGACAGCCCTACGAGCAGTACTTC. Translation: CASSPGGQPYEQYF.